A single sample gave rise to the 24 T cell receptor beta chains below, sequenced in a study of T cells in Graves' hyperthyroidism and ophthalmopathy (dated by TCRdb to between 2017 and 2020). Library preparation used multiplex PCR. Data came from an Illumina HiSeq 2000. TCR beta CDR3 regions were amplified from RNA transcripts. For the first round of RT-PCR on the TCR CDR3, the HTBI primer set was used together with the Qiagen OneStep RT-PCR kit. The public reads were quality trimmed at Q25 with fastp and then assembled into clones with MiXCR by TCRdb, keeping productive beta chains. Rows with one shared CDR3 protein collapse into an entry with the most common genes and DNA. Within this sample are around 500,000 distinct CDR3 sequences, with approximately 15% of them counted one time only. The ten largest make up approximately 14% of the sample. The sequenced sample consisted of blood. All receptors derive from a woman aged 40 to 50 with Graves' hyperthyroidism.

The chain joins TRBV19 to TRBJ2-5; 9 nucleotides agree with TRBD1. The CDR3 consists of 14 residues. V gave up 5 bases and J gave up 5 bases; unmatched junction bases: 6. Germline V lookup: CDR1 LNHDA, CDR2 SQIVND (reference sequence). The CDR3 spells CASSVDRGSETQYF. CDR3 coding DNA: TGTGCCAGTAGTGTGGACAGGGGATCGGAGACCCAGTACTTC. Using reference TRBV19 and TRBJ2-5 for the parts outside the CDR3, the full variable domain is DGGITQSPKYLFRKEGQNVTLSCEQNLNHDAMYWYRQDPGQGLRLIYYSQIVNDFQKGDIAEGYSVSREKKESFPLTVTSAQKNPTAFYLCASSVDRGSETQYFGPGTRLLVL.

This clonotype showed up many times. This chain uses TRBV10-1 with TRBJ2-2, with D perhaps TRBD1 (5 bases). Germline V gene lookup returns CDR1 WNHNN and CDR2 SYGVQD (reference sequence). Trimming stripped 4 bases from V and 7 bases from J, with 7 bases between. The CDR3 has 12 amino acids. The CDR3 DNA is TGCGCCAGCAGTGTAGGGGACGGGGAGCTGTTTTTT. Translated: CASSVGDGELFF.

The genes are TRBV10-3 and TRBJ1-5; D unclear. This CDR3 region has 14 residues. V lost 2 bases to trimming and J lost 2 bases, with 7 bases between them. Germline V gene sequence: CDR1 ENHRY, CDR2 SYGVKD. The CDR3 nucleotides are TGTGCCATCAGTGAGCGGGGAGGCAATCAGCCCCAGCATTTT. It is translated as CAISERGGNQPQHF.

This clonotype has at least ten counts. The rearrangement uses TRBV6-1 and TRBJ1-2, with D maybe TRBD1 (6 bases). V was shortened by 7 bases and J by 1 base, with 10 bases between the two germline ends. Per the germline V gene, CDR1 is MNHNS and CDR2 is SASEGT. The CDR3 consists of 13 residues. The chain's CDR3 is CASTPDSNYGYTF. For the CDR3, the DNA is TGTGCCAGCACCCCGGACAGTAACTATGGCTACACCTTC.

This clonotype appeared many times. The V gene is TRBV28, the J gene TRBJ2-7; a possible D gene is TRBD1 (5 bases). The germline V gene has CDR1 MDHEN and CDR2 SYDVKM. Trimming stripped 6 bases from V and 4 bases from J, with 16 bases between. The CDR3 sequence is 14 residues long. Here the CDR3 DNA reads TGTGCCAGCAGCTCCCTGGGGCTGGGGTACGAGCAGTACTTC. Protein: CASSSLGLGYEQYF.

This clonotype was picked up many times. The chain is built from TRBV28 and TRBJ2-7; possibly TRBD1 for D (6 bases). V was cut by 6 bases and J by 0 bases, with 15 bases left in between. CDR3 size: 15 residues. Germline-derived CDR1 and CDR2 are MDHEN and SYDVKM. The CDR3 spells CASRPTGLSSYEQYF. The CDR3 coding sequence is TGTGCCAGCAGGCCAACAGGGCTTAGCTCCTACGAGCAGTACTTC.

Remarks on this clonotype: One end of the junction varies from germline; a read error may be responsible. The chain has TRBV5-8 and TRBJ2-1; 7 nucleotides agree with TRBD2. In germline, CDR1 is SGHTS, CDR2 YDEGEE. The CDR3 extends over 14 amino acids. The CDR3 loop reads CTSNEGGTYNEQFF. The CDR3 DNA reads TGTACCAGCAATGAGGGAGGGACCTACAATGAGCAGTTCTTC.

This clonotype was seen repeatedly, ten times or more. The chain couples TRBV12-3 or TRBV12-4 to TRBJ1-1, with 7 bases lining up with TRBD1. Trimming at V came to 6 bases and at J to 10 bases, leaving 8 bases not matched to a gene. The CDR3 totals 12 residues. CDR3 protein: CASSPGQPGAFF. The CDR3 region has the DNA TGTGCCAGCAGCCCGGGACAGCCCGGAGCTTTCTTT.

This clonotype was seen many times. This rearrangement joins TRBV20-1 to TRBJ2-5; TRBD2 matches 8 bases. V was clipped by 6 bases and J by 4 bases; unmatched bases: 4. Germline CDR1 reads DFQATT; CDR2 reads SNEGSKA (reference sequence). There are 12 residues in the CDR3. The CDR3: CSAPREGETQYF. The CDR3 DNA follows: TGCAGTGCCCCCCGGGAGGGAGAGACCCAGTACTTC.

The CDR3 sequence is CAARRTSGASYEQYF. In DNA form, the CDR3 reads TGTGCCGCCCGACGAACTAGCGGCGCTTCCTACGAGCAGTACTTC. This rearrangement joins TRBV6-2 or TRBV6-3 to TRBJ2-7, with 8 bases lining up with TRBD2. The CDR3 consists of 15 residues. The ends lost 11 bases at V and 1 base at J; junction bases unmatched: 13. Germline V gene data show CDR1 as MNHEY and CDR2 as SVGEGT.

The CDR3 nucleotides are TGTGCCAGCAGTTACTCCTTAGGAAACACCATATATTTT. Translated, it gives CASSYSLGNTIYF. The chain joins TRBV6-2 or TRBV6-3 to TRBJ1-3; D call uncertain. Trimming cost V 0 bases and J 4 bases, with 4 bases left between them. CDR3 size: 13 residues. CDR1 MNHEY and CDR2 SVGEGT come from the germline V gene.

The rearrangement links TRBV7-9 to TRBJ2-1, with 9 nucleotides matching TRBD2. V trimming: 4 bases; J trimming: 6 bases; junction bases outside the gene matches: 16. Germline CDR1 and CDR2: SEHNR and FQNEAQ (reference sequence). CDR3 length: 18 residues. The CDR3 coding sequence is TGTGCCAGCAGCTCCCCTCTAGCGGGGACCCCTGGTAGCAATGAGCAGTTCTTC. It encodes CASSSPLAGTPGSNEQFF. The entire variable domain, with the rest obtained from reference TRBV7-9 and TRBJ2-1, is as follows: DTGVSQNPRHKITKRGQNVTFRCDPISEHNRLYWYRQTLGQGPEFLTYFQNEAQLEKSRLLSDRFSAERPKGSFSTLEIQRTEQGDSAMYLCASSSPLAGTPGSNEQFFGPGTRLTVL.

This clonotype was seen many times. The gene calls are TRBV2 and TRBJ2-2, with 9 bases aligning to TRBD1. V lost 10 bases to trimming and J lost 2 bases; unmatched junction nucleotides: 2. Germline V CDR1 and CDR2: SNHLY, FYNNEI. The CDR3 has 13 amino acids. CDR3 DNA sequence: TGTGCCAACAGGGGGCTTAACACCGGGGAGCTGTTTTTT. As protein: CANRGLNTGELFF. Complete variable domain (other parts from reference TRBV2 and TRBJ2-2): EPEVTQTPSHQVTQMGQEVILRCVPISNHLYFYWYRQILGQKVEFLVSFYNNEISEKSEIFDDQFSVERPDGSNFTLKIRSTKLEDSAMYFCANRGLNTGELFFGEGSRLTVL.

This clonotype occurred many times. The V gene is TRBV29-1, the J gene TRBJ1-3; TRBD1 might be the D (5 bases). CDR3 size: 14 residues. Germline CDR1 is SQVTM and CDR2 is ANQGSEA. V lost 4 bases and J 0 bases, leaving 10 bases between the germline ends. The CDR3 region has the DNA TGCAGCGTTGGGGGGGTCTCCTCTGGAAACACCATATATTTT. This translates into CSVGGVSSGNTIYF.

This clonotype was counted a few times. CDR3 in DNA: TGTGCCAGCAGCCTCTCATCGGCTAGGACAGATACGCAGTATTTT. Translated: CASSLSSARTDTQYF. The chain is built from TRBV5-4 and TRBJ2-3; D is undetermined. The CDR3 length is 15 residues. Per germline, CDR1 SGHNT and CDR2 YYREEE (reference sequence). With 4 bases removed from V and 3 bases from J, the gap between germline ends came to 15 bases.

This clonotype was observed at least ten times. The gene calls are TRBV28 and TRBJ2-1, with TRBD2 matching 7 bases. Germline CDR1 is MDHEN and CDR2 is SYDVKM. This CDR3 region has 11 residues. J lost 5 bases, V lost 10 bases, and 2 bases had no gene match. CDR3 nucleotide sequence: TGTGCCACTAGCGGAAACAATGAGCAGTTCTTC. Its protein product is CATSGNNEQFF.

This clonotype was detected ten times or more. The J gene is TRBJ2-1, the V gene TRBV5-1; D remains ambiguous. V lost 0 bases to trimming and J lost 6 bases, with 10 bases between them. The CDR3 totals 14 residues. Germline CDR1 SGHRS, CDR2 YFSETQ. The CDR3 DNA is TGCGCCAGCAGCTTGGGGTCTAGTGCCAATGAGCAGTTCTTC. Protein sequence: CASSLGSSANEQFF.

This clonotype was seen at least ten times. For the CDR3, the DNA is TGTGCCAGCACTAAAGGGGGGACACTCGAGCAGTACTTC. It translates to CASTKGGTLEQYF. The chain recombines TRBV2 with TRBJ2-7; D may correspond to TRBD1 or TRBD2 (6 bases each). V lost 7 bases to trimming and J lost 6 bases, with 16 bases between them. Germline V gene sequence: CDR1 SNHLY, CDR2 FYNNEI. The CDR3 length is 13 residues.

This clonotype was detected ten times or more. This chain connects TRBV3-1 to TRBJ2-5; D is possibly TRBD1 (6 bases). The V gene's germline CDR1 is LGHDT and CDR2 YNNKEL (reference sequence). The CDR3 is 13 amino acids. V gave up 1 base and J gave up 4 bases, with 7 bases separating them. The CDR3 protein is CASSQGGGETQYF. In DNA, the CDR3 is TGTGCCAGCAGCCAAGGAGGGGGAGAGACCCAGTACTTC.

The rearrangement uses TRBV6-2 or TRBV6-3 and TRBJ2-1, with 7 bases that match TRBD2. Germline assignment: CDR1 MNHEY and CDR2 SVGEGT. V lost 0 bases and J lost 3; bases outside the gene matches: 8. This CDR3 is 17 amino acids long. The CDR3 is CASSYSTGRVSYNEQFF. In nucleotides, the CDR3 is TGTGCCAGCAGTTACTCGACGGGGAGGGTTAGCTACAATGAGCAGTTCTTC.

This clonotype has at least ten counts. The rearrangement uses TRBV18 and TRBJ2-7; possibly TRBD1 for D (5 bases). V lost 3 bases to trimming and J lost 2 bases, with 8 bases between them. Germline assignment: CDR1 KGHSH and CDR2 LQKENI. This CDR3 spans 13 amino acids. CDR3 sequence reads: CASSPDTPYEQYF. The DNA for the CDR3 is TGTGCCAGCTCACCGGACACCCCCTACGAGCAGTACTTC. Full variable domain (remainder filled in from reference TRBV18 and TRBJ2-7): NAGVMQNPRHLVRRRGQEARLRCSPMKGHSHVYWYRQLPEEGLKFMVYLQKENIIDESGMPKERFSAEFPKEGPSILRIQQVVRGDSAAYFCASSPDTPYEQYFGPGTRLTVT.

The chain has TRBV10-2 and TRBJ2-1; the match to TRBD2 covers 7 bases. The ends lost 0 bases at V and 6 bases at J; junction bases unmatched: 14. CDR1 and CDR2 from the germline V gene are WSHSY and SAAADI. This CDR3 is built from 18 residues. CDR3 sequence reads: CASSESAGGRVFSNEQFF. The CDR3, as DNA: TGCGCCAGCAGTGAGTCGGCTGGCGGGAGAGTCTTTAGCAATGAGCAGTTCTTC.

V gene TRBV20-1 combines with J gene TRBJ1-3; no reliable D call. Per the germline V gene, CDR1 is DFQATT and CDR2 is SNEGSKA (reference sequence). V lost 3 bases, J lost 0 bases, and 9 bases lay in between. The CDR3 runs to 14 residues. CDR3 residues: CSASPVNSGNTIYF. CDR3 in DNA: TGCAGTGCTAGTCCGGTGAACTCTGGAAACACCATATATTTT.

This clonotype has a handful of counts. This CDR3 reads CSARRGSGYTF. In nucleotides, the CDR3 is TGCAGTGCTAGAAGGGGGAGCGGCTACACCTTC. This chain joins TRBV20-1 and TRBJ1-2; possible D gene TRBD1, 6 bases. CDR3 length equals 11 residues. The V and J ends lost 2 bases and 8 bases respectively, with 9 bases between them. Germline V gives CDR1 DFQATT, CDR2 SNEGSKA (reference sequence).